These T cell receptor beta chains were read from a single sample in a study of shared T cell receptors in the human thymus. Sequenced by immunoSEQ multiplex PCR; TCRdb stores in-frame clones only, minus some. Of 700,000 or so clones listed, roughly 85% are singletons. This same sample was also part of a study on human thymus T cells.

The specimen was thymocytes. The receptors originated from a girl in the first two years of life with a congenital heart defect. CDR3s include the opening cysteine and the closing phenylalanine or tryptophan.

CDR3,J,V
CASGHHVSSYNSPLHF,TRBJ1-6,TRBV7-9
CASSGQKNRLAPQPQHF,TRBJ1-5,TRBV9
CASSEGQGSLNQPQHF,TRBJ1-5,TRBV7-2
CASSQGLSRNYGYTF,TRBJ1-2,TRBV7-2
CASSSLAGGPETQYF,TRBJ2-5,TRBV7-8
CASSQDRSNYGYTF,TRBJ1-2,TRBV4-1
CASSRGQANEQFF,TRBJ2-1,TRBV5-1
CASSPGTGTSGANVLTF,TRBJ2-6,TRBV7-3
CASSPNSGGDRGQPQHF,TRBJ1-5,TRBV27
CASSPGTSGGDHNEQFF,TRBJ2-1,TRBV14
CASLRGTGGGYTF,TRBJ1-2,TRBV6-5
CASSENGNLQGRTNSPLHF,TRBJ1-6,TRBV6-1
CASSCNVGPLHTNTEAFF,TRBJ1-1,TRBV9
CASSQVTGTSGEDNEQFF,TRBJ2-1,TRBV4-1
CASSLAGQGETQYF,TRBJ2-5,TRBV5-1